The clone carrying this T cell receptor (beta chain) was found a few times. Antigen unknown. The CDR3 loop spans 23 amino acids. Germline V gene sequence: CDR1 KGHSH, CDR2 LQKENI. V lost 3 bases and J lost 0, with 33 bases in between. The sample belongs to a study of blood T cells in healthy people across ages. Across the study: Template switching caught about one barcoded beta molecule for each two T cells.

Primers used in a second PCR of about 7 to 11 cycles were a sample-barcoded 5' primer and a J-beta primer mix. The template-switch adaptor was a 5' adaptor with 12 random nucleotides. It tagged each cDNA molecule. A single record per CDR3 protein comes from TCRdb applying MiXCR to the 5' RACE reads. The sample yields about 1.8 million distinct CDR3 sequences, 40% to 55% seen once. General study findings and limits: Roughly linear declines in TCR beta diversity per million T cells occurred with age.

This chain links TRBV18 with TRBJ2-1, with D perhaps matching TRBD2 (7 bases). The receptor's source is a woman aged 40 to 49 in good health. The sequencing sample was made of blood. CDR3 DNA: TGTGCCAGCTCACCGTCGGGGGGCGAAACTACAACCCAAGCACCAAGCTCCTACAATGAGCAGTTCTTC. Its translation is CASSPSGGETTTQAPSSYNEQFF.